This entry lists 24 T cell receptor beta chains sequenced from one sample in a study of CD8 T cells in ankylosing spondylitis. The study, taken as a whole, reports: Characteristic of ankylosing spondylitis blood, it appeared, was a TCR beta motif comprising roughly eight highly homologous variants.

From the 5' RACE reads, TCRdb called clonotypes with MiXCR, one entry per CDR3 protein. The sample records fewer than 550,000 distinct CDR3 sequences, about 5.2% being singletons. For these TCRs, the target antigens are not known. Sequenced input: blood, either unsorted or a sorted T cell fraction (not recorded which). These TCRs come from a male donor with ankylosing spondylitis.

At least ten counts were recorded for this clonotype. CDR3 loop: CASRKPGQLTTAYTF. The CDR3 nucleotides are TGCGCCAGCAGGAAGCCTGGGCAGCTAACCACTGCCTACACCTTC. This chain links TRBV10-2 with TRBJ1-2, with D unresolved. CDR3 size: 15 residues. In germline, CDR1 is WSHSY, CDR2 SAAADI. Trimming stripped 6 bases from V and 10 bases from J, with 24 bases between.

This clonotype was found many times. V is TRBV7-2 and J is TRBJ2-3; weak D call: TRBD2 (6 bases). The germline V and J ends were trimmed by 5 bases and 3 bases, with 12 bases remaining between them. Germline assignment: CDR1 SGHTA and CDR2 FQGNSA. The CDR3 runs 14 residues. CDR3 region: CASSRLGRTDTQYF. CDR3 DNA: TGTGCCAGCAGCCGACTCGGGAGAACAGATACGCAGTATTTT. The whole variable domain, remainder taken from reference TRBV7-2 and TRBJ2-3, is GAGVSQSPSNKVTEKGKDVELRCDPISGHTALYWYRQSLGQGLEFLIYFQGNSAPDKSGLPSDRFSAERTGGSVSTLTIQRTQQEDSAVYLCASSRLGRTDTQYFGPGTRLTVL.

This clonotype was counted many times. The V call is TRBV20-1, the J call TRBJ2-7, with D possibly TRBD1 on 6 matching bases. The CDR3 has 16 amino acids. Deletions cut 2 bases from V and 0 bases from J, with 17 bases between. Germline V lookup: CDR1 DFQATT, CDR2 SNEGSKA (reference sequence). CDR3 sequence (DNA): TGCAGTGCTAGACGTTACAGGGTTCCCGACTCCTACGAGCAGTACTTC. The encoded protein is CSARRYRVPDSYEQYF.

This clonotype has at least ten counts. The chain joins TRBV7-8 to TRBJ2-1, with 11 bases that match TRBD2. Unmatched junction bases numbered 10, after V lost 4 bases and J lost 5 bases. The CDR3 extends over 17 amino acids. Looked up from germline, CDR1 is SGHVS and CDR2 is FQNEAQ. The DNA for the CDR3 is TGTGCCAGCAGCTCCTTCCCCACTAGCGGGGGTAACAATGAGCAGTTCTTC. Its translation is CASSSFPTSGGNNEQFF.

This clonotype was observed at least ten times. The chain combines TRBV5-1 with TRBJ1-2; no definite D call. Trimming left V 2 bases short and J 4 bases short, with 15 bases between. In germline, CDR1 is SGHRS, CDR2 YFSETQ. The CDR3 is 15 amino acids. The CDR3 reads CASSLGEAWSYGYTF. For the CDR3, the DNA is TGCGCCAGCAGCTTAGGAGAAGCGTGGAGCTATGGCTACACCTTC.

In its sample, this clonotype was seen many times. V is TRBV6-5 and J is TRBJ2-1; the D gene is possibly TRBD1 (6 bases). This CDR3 comprises 13 residues. V was clipped by 5 bases and J by 8 bases, with 13 bases between them. CDR1 MNHEY and CDR2 SVGAGI come from the germline V gene. As DNA, the CDR3 is TGTGCCAGCAGTACCGACAGGAACCATGAGCAGTTCTTC. As protein: CASSTDRNHEQFF.

At least ten counts were recorded for this clonotype. The J gene is TRBJ1-4, the V gene TRBV12-3 or TRBV12-4; tentatively, D is TRBD1 (5 bases). V lost 7 bases to trimming and J lost 7 bases, with 19 bases between them. This CDR3 contains 15 residues. CDR3 in DNA: TGTGCCAGCACCTCATACAGGTGGGGCGTTGAAAAACTGTTTTTT. This encodes CASTSYRWGVEKLFF.

This clonotype was seen ten or more times. The V call is TRBV6-1, the J call TRBJ1-1; TRBD1 matches at 10 bases. The CDR3 totals 15 residues. V shed 6 bases, J shed 4 bases, and the junction held 8 bases outside the gene matches. Germline CDR1 reads MNHNS; CDR2 reads SASEGT. In DNA, the CDR3 is TGTGCCAGCAGATCGCGACAGGGGGCTGTCACTGAAGCTTTCTTT. Residues: CASRSRQGAVTEAFF.

This clonotype has ten or more counts. The chain is built from TRBV11-2 and TRBJ1-4; possible D gene TRBD1, 6 bases. The V end lost 6 bases, the J end lost 1 base, and 21 bases lay between the germline ends. There are 18 residues in the CDR3. The germline gives CDR1 SGHAT, CDR2 FQNNGV. The chain's CDR3 is CASSSSATGLRTNEKLFF. The CDR3 coding sequence is TGTGCCAGCAGTTCTTCAGCCACAGGGTTAAGAACTAATGAAAAACTGTTTTTT.

This clonotype was found many times. This rearrangement joins TRBV12-3 or TRBV12-4 to TRBJ2-5, with no clear D. V shed 5 bases and J shed 5 bases, with 9 bases lying between them. The CDR3 is 12 amino acids. CDR3 nucleotides: TGTGCCAGCAGTGGAGCCGGGGAGACCCAGTACTTC. Encoded protein: CASSGAGETQYF.

This clonotype was recorded at least ten times. The CDR3 DNA reads TGCAGTGCTTCCGGGCAGGGGCGCGGCTACACCTTC. This translates into CSASGQGRGYTF. The genes are TRBV20-1 and TRBJ1-2, with a possible D match to TRBD1 (6 bases). V shed 5 bases and J shed 8 bases, with 15 bases lying between them. The CDR3 length is 12 residues. Germline loops: CDR1 DFQATT, CDR2 SNEGSKA (reference sequence).

The rearrangement links TRBV7-9 to TRBJ1-6; D uncertain. The CDR3 covers 12 residues. Germline V gives CDR1 SEHNR, CDR2 FQNEAQ (reference sequence). The V end lost 0 bases, the J end lost 14 bases, and 8 bases lay between the germline ends. In DNA, the CDR3 is TGTGCCAGCAGCTTAGCGGGAAGGGCCCTCCACTTT. Residues: CASSLAGRALHF.

This clonotype was detected ten times or more. Germline and junction disagree at one end, which may indicate a read error. The rearrangement joins TRBV28 to TRBJ1-6; D call uncertain. CDR1 and CDR2 from the germline V gene are MDHEN and SYDVKM. The CDR3 totals 12 residues. This CDR3 reads CASSLYSSPLHF. DNA for the CDR3: TGTGCCAGCAGTTTATATAGTTCACCCCTCCACTTT.

In this sample, this clonotype turned up many times. V is TRBV4-3 and J is TRBJ2-7; D may correspond to TRBD1 or TRBD2 (5 bases each). This CDR3 has 19 residues. In germline, CDR1 is LGHNA, CDR2 YSLEER. V gave up 0 bases and J gave up 0 bases, with 21 bases separating them. In DNA, the CDR3 is TGCGCCAGCAGCCAAGATAGGGGACCAGGCAGACCCTCCTCCTACGAGCAGTACTTC. Its protein is CASSQDRGPGRPSSYEQYF.

Note on this clonotype: A much larger clone lies one base from this, so it may be a read error. This rearrangement joins TRBV7-2 to TRBJ2-5; tentative D call: TRBD1 (5 bases). V lost 1 base, J lost 1 base, and 10 bases lay in between. The CDR3 contains 15 residues. The germline CDR1 and CDR2 sequences are SGHTA and FQGNSA. CDR3 in DNA: TGTGCCAGCAGCTTAGTCCCAGGGATCCAAGAGACCCAGTACTTC. Translated: CASSLVPGIQETQYF.

This clonotype showed up many times. The chain combines TRBV5-5 with TRBJ2-2; 8 bases fit TRBD1. Trimming removed 4 bases from V and 3 bases from J; junction bases left unmatched: 5. CDR1 SGHKS and CDR2 YYEKEE come from the germline V gene (reference sequence). The CDR3 runs 15 residues. CDR3 region: CASSPGQGYTGELFF. The CDR3 coding sequence is TGTGCCAGCAGCCCAGGACAGGGCTACACCGGGGAGCTGTTTTTT.

This clonotype was recorded at least ten times. The V call is TRBV9, the J call TRBJ2-7; 8 nucleotides match TRBD2. Germline CDR1 and CDR2: SGDLS and YYNGEE. V dropped 4 bases and J dropped 5; count of bases not matched to a gene: 14. CDR3 length: 16 residues. The CDR3 DNA reads as TGTGCCAGCAGCCCTCAGAGCGGCGGGGGGCCCGACGAGCAGTACTTC. This encodes CASSPQSGGGPDEQYF. The whole variable domain, remainder taken from reference TRBV9 and TRBJ2-7, is DSGVTQTPKHLITATGQRVTLRCSPRSGDLSVYWYQQSLDQGLQFLIQYYNGEERAKGNILERFSAQQFPDLHSELNLSSLELGDSALYFCASSPQSGGGPDEQYFGPGTRLTVT.

As regards this clonotype: This could be a read error, since a much larger clone is one nucleotide away. J is TRBJ2-1 and V is TRBV24-1; no clear D. Looked up from germline, CDR1 is KGHDR and CDR2 is SFDVKD. V shed 4 bases and J shed 9 bases, with 9 bases lying between them. The CDR3 runs 12 residues. The CDR3: CATSDLLGEQFF. CDR3 sequence (DNA): TGTGCCACCAGTGACCTTCTAGGTGAGCAGTTCTTC.

This clonotype was counted between two and nine times. The chain combines TRBV5-1 with TRBJ2-7; D uncertain. This CDR3 spans 15 amino acids. V was clipped by 7 bases and J by 2 bases, with 19 bases between them. Germline assignment: CDR1 SGHRS and CDR2 YFSETQ. The chain's CDR3 is CASALVGIGTYEQYF. The CDR3 DNA reads as TGCGCCAGCGCCCTCGTGGGAATTGGGACCTACGAGCAGTACTTC.

This clonotype was recorded many times. This sequence joins TRBV20-1 and TRBJ2-7; TRBD1 might be the D (6 bases). CDR1 is DFQATT, CDR2 SNEGSKA, per germline (reference sequence). Trimming stripped 6 bases from V and 6 bases from J, with 18 bases between. The CDR3 contains 13 residues. The DNA of the CDR3 is TGCAGTGCCGACAGACAGGCCCGCGGCGAGCAGTACTTC. Translation: CSADRQARGEQYF.

The sample holds a few counts of this clonotype. The chain is built from TRBV13 and TRBJ2-3; TRBD2 matches 9 bases. The V gene end was trimmed by 7 bases and the J gene end by 3 bases; junction bases not matched to a gene: 5. Germline V lookup: CDR1 PRHDT, CDR2 FYEKMQ (reference sequence). The CDR3 totals 14 residues. CDR3 sequence reads: CASKRTSVTDTQYF. For the CDR3, the DNA is TGTGCCAGCAAAAGGACTAGCGTAACAGATACGCAGTATTTT.

In its sample, this clonotype was seen many times. The chain carries TRBV27 and TRBJ2-3; no clear D gene. Germline V lookup: CDR1 MNHEY, CDR2 SMNVEV (reference sequence). This CDR3 region has 13 residues. The ends were cut back, 6 bases at V and 2 bases at J, with 9 bases in the middle. The CDR3 is CASRPTDTDTQYF. The CDR3 bases are TGTGCCAGCAGACCGACCGACACAGATACGCAGTATTTT.

This clonotype was seen many times. The V gene is TRBV11-2, the J gene TRBJ2-1; 10 nucleotides align to TRBD2. Per germline, CDR1 SGHAT and CDR2 FQNNGV. CDR3 length: 16 residues. J lost 4 bases, V lost 6 bases, and 9 bases had no gene match. This CDR3 reads CASRSIAGGLYNEQFF. The CDR3, as DNA: TGTGCCAGCAGGAGCATAGCGGGAGGACTTTACAATGAGCAGTTCTTC.

This chain joins TRBV5-5 and TRBJ2-1; D possibly corresponds to TRBD2 (6 bases). Germline V gives CDR1 SGHKS, CDR2 YYEKEE (reference sequence). V shed 4 bases and J shed 7 bases, with 18 bases lying between them. CDR3 length: 15 residues. CDR3 bases: TGTGCCAGCAGCCCTTCCGCGGGGACGGGGAATGAGCAGTTCTTC. This gives the protein CASSPSAGTGNEQFF.